The clone carrying this TCR beta chain came up once. The antigen is unknown. This sample was taken from a study of CD8 T cells in Susac syndrome. General study points: It was acknowledged in the study that its TCR sequencing and HLA analysis involved a relatively small number of individuals.

The germline V gene has CDR1 SGHTA and CDR2 FQGNSA. V was pared by 4 bases and J by 7 bases, with 11 bases between. CDR3 length: 12 amino acids. Reverse transcription of about 0.5 to 1 ug RNA was carried out with random hexamers. One entry per CDR3 protein results from TCRdb running MiXCR on the immunoSEQ multiplex PCR reads. This table has 140,000 to 150,000 distinct CDR3 sequences, around 95% appearing once. The sample comprised CD4+ T cells from PBMCs. The V gene is TRBV7-2, the J gene TRBJ2-7, with no clear D. The origin of this receptor is a human donor with Susac syndrome. The CDR3 spells CASSSPGREQYF. The CDR3 nucleotides are TGTGCCAGCAGCTCCCCCGGTAGGGAGCAGTACTTC. The variable domain in full, with the rest retrieved from reference TRBV7-2 and TRBJ2-7, is GAGVSQSPSNKVTEKGKDVELRCDPISGHTALYWYRQSLGQGLEFLIYFQGNSAPDKSGLPSDRFSAERTGGSVSTLTIQRTQQEDSAVYLCASSSPGREQYFGPGTRLTVT.